A selection of T cell receptor beta chains follows, all from one sample in a study of cytomegalovirus exposure and HLA in healthy donors. Clones were sequenced by immunoSEQ multiplex PCR, and TCRdb holds only the in-frame ones, with some missing. Here the sample spans roughly 150,000 clones, around 75% being singletons. The sequencing sample was made of PBMCs. Receptor source: a woman aged 18-30 years in good health and CMV-seronegative. Both conserved end residues are part of each CDR3. A D gene is named only where the DNA matches it firmly. Size tells how often a clone was seen (once, few, many) or the class of an expanded clone, and some rows leave it out.

16	TRBV7-6	TRBJ1-1	-	TRBD1	CASSLAETDRGPGAFF	TGTGCCAGCAGCTTAGCGGAAACCGACAGGGGGCCGGGAGCTTTCTTT
14	TRBV28	TRBJ1-3	-	-	CASSPGVEGNTIYF	TGTGCCAGCAGCCCCGGGGTAGAGGGAAACACCATATATTTT
18	TRBV21-1	TRBJ2-6	-	-	CASSKRSRVSSGANVLTF	TGTGCCAGCAGCAAAAGGTCCAGGGTAAGCTCTGGGGCCAACGTCCTGACTTTC
15	TRBV2	TRBJ1-2	-	-	CASSEGLLTNYGYTF	TGTGCCAGCAGTGAAGGGCTTTTAACTAACTATGGCTACACCTTC
14	TRBV6-1	TRBJ1-1	once	-	CASSDTGESTEAFF	TGTGCCAGCAGTGATACAGGTGAGAGCACTGAAGCTTTCTTT
12	TRBV30	TRBJ1-2	-	-	CAWRAGVYGYTF	TGTGCCTGGAGAGCGGGGGTCTATGGCTACACCTTC
16	TRBV5-1	TRBJ1-1	-	-	CASRSTIAGMNTEAFF	TGCGCCAGCAGGTCAACTATCGCAGGGATGAACACTGAAGCTTTCTTT
15	TRBV28	TRBJ1-4	-	TRBD1	CASRTGEGTNEKLFF	TGTGCCAGCAGGACAGGGGAAGGCACTAATGAAAAACTGTTTTTT
15	TRBV29-1	TRBJ1-1	-	TRBD1	CSVGAGGTMNTEAFF	TGCAGCGTTGGGGCAGGGGGAACTATGAACACTGAAGCTTTCTTT
16	TRBV7-8	TRBJ2-1	-	-	CASSLVFTGWNNEQFF	TGTGCCAGCAGCTTAGTCTTCACAGGGTGGAACAATGAGCAGTTCTTC
13	TRBV11-2	TRBJ1-4	-	-	CASSLSTNEKLFF	TGTGCCAGCAGCTTATCTACTAATGAAAAACTGTTTTTT
14	TRBV7-9	TRBJ2-1	-	-	CASTGFGRGNEQFF	TGTGCCAGCACCGGATTCGGGAGAGGAAATGAGCAGTTCTTC
13	TRBV5-8	TRBJ2-1	-	-	CASSFPQHNEQFF	TGTGCCAGCAGCTTCCCACAGCACAATGAGCAGTTCTTC
14	TRBV10-3	TRBJ2-1	few	TRBD2	CAISPAGEGNEQFF	TGTGCCATCAGTCCAGCGGGAGAAGGCAATGAGCAGTTCTTC
15	TRBV6-6	TRBJ2-2	once	-	CASKLGTPNTGELFF	TGTGCCAGCAAACTCGGGACACCGAACACCGGGGAGCTGTTTTTT